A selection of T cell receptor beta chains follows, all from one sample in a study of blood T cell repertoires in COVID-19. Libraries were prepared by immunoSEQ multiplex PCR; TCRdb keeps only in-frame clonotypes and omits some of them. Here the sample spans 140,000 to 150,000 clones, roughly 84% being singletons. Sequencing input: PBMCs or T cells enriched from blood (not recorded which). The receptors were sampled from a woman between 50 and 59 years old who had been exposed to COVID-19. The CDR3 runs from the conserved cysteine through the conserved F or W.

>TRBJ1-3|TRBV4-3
CASSQVPAGAINTIYF
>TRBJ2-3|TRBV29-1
CSVIPLAGSTDTQYF
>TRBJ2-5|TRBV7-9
CASSSLHRGPQETQYF
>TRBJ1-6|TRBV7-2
CASSRLGSGGSPLHF
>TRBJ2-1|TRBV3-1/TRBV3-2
CASSSSSYNEQFF
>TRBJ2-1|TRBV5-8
CASSLGAGGYNEQFF
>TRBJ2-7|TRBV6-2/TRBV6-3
CASSREGYEQYF
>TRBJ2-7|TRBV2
CASMSPGLDEQYF
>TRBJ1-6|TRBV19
CASRTGYSPLHF
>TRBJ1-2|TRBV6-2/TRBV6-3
CASSYRAQGNYGYTF
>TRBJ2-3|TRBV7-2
CASSIRLEPTDTQYF
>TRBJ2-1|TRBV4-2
CASSPRLAGGGYNEQFF
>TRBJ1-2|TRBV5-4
CASSWNRGGSGGYTF
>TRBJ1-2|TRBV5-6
CASSPPDAGDYGYTF
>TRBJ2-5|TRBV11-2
CASGAGHQETQYF
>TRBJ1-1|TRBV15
CATSRPGINTEAFF
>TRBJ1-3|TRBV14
CASSQAGSGNTIYF
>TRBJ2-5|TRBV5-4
CASNTGTGGRETQYF
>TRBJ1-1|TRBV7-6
CASSLATDTEAFF
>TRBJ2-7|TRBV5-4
CASSFGQGNYEQYF
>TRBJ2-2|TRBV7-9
CASRFSGANTGELFF
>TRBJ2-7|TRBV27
CASSTQGFYEQYF
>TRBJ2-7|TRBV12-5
CASGDSSYEQYF
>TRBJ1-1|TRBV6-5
CASSYARWATEAFF
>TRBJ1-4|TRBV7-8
CASSLDGTGGEKLFF
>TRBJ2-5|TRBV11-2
CASSLDRVGQEETQYF
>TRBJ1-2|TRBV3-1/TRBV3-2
CASSRPRGGYTF
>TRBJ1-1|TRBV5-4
CASSLVGVTEAFF
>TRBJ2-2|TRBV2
CASSDALNTGELFF
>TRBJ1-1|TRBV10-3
CAISGTGGRWTEAFF
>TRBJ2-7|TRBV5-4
CASSFGQGGYEQYF
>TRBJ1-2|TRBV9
CASSRGRARGYTF
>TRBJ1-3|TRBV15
CATSRALDRGSSGNTIYF
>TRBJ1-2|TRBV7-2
CASSTIRTGGVYGYTF
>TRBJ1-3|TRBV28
CASSGDRYSGNTIYF
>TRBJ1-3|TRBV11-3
CASSFGGGNTIYF
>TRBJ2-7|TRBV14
CASSHRVSYEQYF
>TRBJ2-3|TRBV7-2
CASSFGAGNTDTQYF
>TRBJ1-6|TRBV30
CAWGAIPLHF
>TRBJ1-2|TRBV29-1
CSVALRANYGYTF
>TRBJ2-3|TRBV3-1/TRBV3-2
CASSRWREGRSPLSTDTQYF
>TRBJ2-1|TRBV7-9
CASSPDGVAGQFF
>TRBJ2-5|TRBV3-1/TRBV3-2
CASKPGGRQETQYF
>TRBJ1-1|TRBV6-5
CASSYPRVAEAFF
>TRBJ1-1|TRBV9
CASSVGAAYTEAFF
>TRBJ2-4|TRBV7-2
CASSSRLAKNIQYF
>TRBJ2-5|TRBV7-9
CASSLRQGAWETQYF
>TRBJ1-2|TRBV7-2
CASFLTPGGLGYGYTF
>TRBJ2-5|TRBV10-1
CASSEGRGFRTDPQETQYF
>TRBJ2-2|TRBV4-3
CASSQDMSFTGELFF
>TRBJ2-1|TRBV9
CASSVGAGTGFNEQFF